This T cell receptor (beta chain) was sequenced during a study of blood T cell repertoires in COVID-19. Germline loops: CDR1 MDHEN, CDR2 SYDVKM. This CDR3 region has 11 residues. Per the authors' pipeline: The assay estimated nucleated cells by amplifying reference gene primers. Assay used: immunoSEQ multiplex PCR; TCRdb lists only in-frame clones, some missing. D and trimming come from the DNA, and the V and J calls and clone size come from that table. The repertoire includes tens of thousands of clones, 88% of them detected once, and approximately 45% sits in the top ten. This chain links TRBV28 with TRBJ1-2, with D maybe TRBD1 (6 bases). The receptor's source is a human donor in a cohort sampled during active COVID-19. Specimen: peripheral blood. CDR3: CATSGDYGYTF. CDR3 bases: TGTGCTACTTCAGGGGACTATGGCTACACCTTC.